These T cell receptor beta chains were read from a single sample in a study of cytomegalovirus exposure and HLA in healthy donors. The repertoire was sequenced with immunoSEQ multiplex PCR; TCRdb's copy has only in-frame clones and lacks some. The sample shows about 180,000 clones, more than 65% of them seen only once. Sequencing was carried out using PBMCs. These TCRs come from a young woman in good health and CMV-seropositive. CDR3s include the opening cysteine and the closing phenylalanine or tryptophan. The D gene is left open where the match is weak. For some rows the clone size is stated as once, few or many, or as a class when expanded; others skip it.

size,J,length,D,V,CDR3,DNA
-,TRBJ1-5,15,-,TRBV4-3,CASSQDWASNQPQHF,TGCGCCAGCAGCCAAGATTGGGCAAGCAATCAGCCCCAGCATTTT
-,TRBJ1-5,13,-,TRBV28,CASSDNSNQPQHF,TGTGCCAGCAGCGACAATAGCAATCAGCCCCAGCATTTT
-,TRBJ2-3,17,TRBD2,TRBV27,CASSLLAGGRGTDTQYF,TGTGCCAGCAGTTTACTAGCGGGGGGGCGAGGGACAGATACGCAGTATTTT
-,TRBJ2-6,15,TRBD1,TRBV18,CASSPTGTGGHVLTF,TGTGCCAGCTCACCTACCGGGACAGGGGGGCACGTCCTGACTTTC
-,TRBJ1-2,13,-,TRBV18,CATHPGLNYGYTF,TGTGCCACCCACCCCGGGTTGAACTATGGCTACACCTTC
few,TRBJ2-7,13,TRBD2,TRBV2,CASSGGTTYEQYF,TGTGCCAGCAGTGGCGGGACTACCTACGAGCAGTACTTC
-,TRBJ2-2,14,-,TRBV4-3,CASSRIQDTGELFF,TGCGCCAGCAGCCGAATACAGGACACCGGGGAGCTGTTTTTT
few,TRBJ2-7,10,-,TRBV20-1,CSAGAYEQYF,TGCAGTGCGGGGGCCTACGAGCAGTACTTC
-,TRBJ2-5,17,TRBD1,TRBV4-2,CASSQAPSGGSVETQYF,TGTGCCAGCAGCCAAGCGCCATCAGGGGGATCTGTAGAGACCCAGTACTTC
-,TRBJ2-7,13,-,TRBV7-9,CATGGPFDYEQYF,TGTGCCACCGGGGGGCCGTTCGACTACGAGCAGTACTTC
-,TRBJ2-7,12,-,TRBV6-1,CASTGDPYEQYF,TGTGCCAGCACAGGGGACCCCTACGAGCAGTACTTC
few,TRBJ2-7,18,TRBD2,TRBV5-1,CASSLASSGGSLSYEQYF,TGCGCCAGCAGCTTGGCCTCTAGCGGGGGGTCCCTCTCCTACGAGCAGTACTTC
-,TRBJ2-7,14,-,TRBV19,CASSALPHSYEQYF,TGTGCCAGTAGTGCCCTCCCACACTCCTACGAGCAGTACTTC
-,TRBJ1-1,14,TRBD1,TRBV6-1,CACDRDRGSTEAFF,TGTGCCTGCGACAGGGACAGGGGGTCCACTGAAGCTTTCTTT
-,TRBJ1-2,13,TRBD1,TRBV7-9,CSSSDRQGNGYTF,TGTTCCAGCAGCGACAGACAGGGGAATGGCTACACCTTC
-,TRBJ2-7,13,-,TRBV11-3,CASSATGTYEQYF,TGTGCCAGCAGCGCCACCGGGACCTACGAGCAGTACTTC
-,TRBJ1-2,16,-,TRBV5-8,CASSLLHNRVDYGYTF,TGTGCCAGCAGCCTCCTCCACAACAGGGTAGACTATGGCTACACCTTC
-,TRBJ2-2,14,TRBD1,TRBV19,CASSSQGGTGELFF,TGTGCCAGTTCCTCACAGGGGGGCACCGGGGAGCTGTTTTTT
-,TRBJ2-7,12,-,TRBV28,CASSLTGDGQYF,TGTGCCAGCAGTTTAACAGGTGACGGGCAGTACTTC
few,TRBJ2-3,16,-,TRBV4-2,CASSQGEQRSTDTQYF,TGTGCCAGCAGCCAAGGGGAGCAGCGGTCCACAGATACGCAGTATTTT
-,TRBJ1-6,14,TRBD1,TRBV28,CASLNRGLNSPLHF,TGTGCCAGCTTGAACAGGGGGCTTAATTCACCCCTCCACTTT
few,TRBJ2-5,17,TRBD2,TRBV5-1,CASSLGLAGGVQETQYF,TGCGCCAGCAGCTTGGGTCTAGCGGGGGGGGTTCAAGAGACCCAGTACTTC
-,TRBJ1-3,14,TRBD1,TRBV15,CATSREGGGSAIYF,TGTGCCACCAGCAGAGAAGGGGGCGGTTCGGCCATATATTTT
-,TRBJ2-3,13,-,TRBV19,CASSRQGRDTQYF,TGTGCCAGTAGCCGCCAGGGGCGGGATACGCAGTATTTT
once,TRBJ2-5,13,TRBD2,TRBV10-3,CATTLAGEETQYF,TGTGCCACCACACTAGCGGGGGAAGAGACCCAGTACTTC
-,TRBJ1-1,15,-,TRBV6-6,CASSFVPTVNTEAFF,TGTGCCAGCAGTTTCGTCCCTACGGTGAACACTGAAGCTTTCTTT
few,TRBJ2-4,20,TRBD1,TRBV19,CASSVRPGQPVGLAKNIQYF,TGTGCCAGTAGTGTACGCCCGGGACAGCCGGTGGGTCTAGCCAAAAACATTCAGTACTTC
few,TRBJ1-6,14,-,TRBV11-2,CASSSTDSYSPLHF,TGTGCCAGCAGCTCGACAGATAGCTATTCACCCCTCCACTTT
-,TRBJ2-5,15,TRBD1,TRBV11-3,CASSLGPGQQETQYF,TGTGCCAGCAGCTTAGGGCCGGGACAGCAAGAGACCCAGTACTTC
-,TRBJ2-2,16,TRBD1,TRBV7-8,CASSPYRGANTGELFF,TGTGCCAGCAGCCCCTACAGGGGCGCGAACACCGGGGAGCTGTTTTTT
-,TRBJ1-5,11,-,TRBV28,CASGLNQPQHF,TGTGCCAGCGGCCTTAATCAGCCCCAGCATTTT
-,TRBJ2-2,17,TRBD1,TRBV4-1,CASSQPTGTGGPGELFF,TGCGCCAGCAGCCAACCCACCGGGACAGGGGGCCCCGGGGAGCTGTTTTTT
once,TRBJ2-1,15,-,TRBV11-2,CASSSVASSYNEQFF,TGTGCCAGCAGTTCGGTAGCGAGCTCCTACAATGAGCAGTTCTTC
-,TRBJ1-3,14,-,TRBV28,CASSLPGTGNTIYF,TGTGCCAGCAGTTTACCAGGGACTGGAAACACCATATATTTT
-,TRBJ2-7,13,-,TRBV28,CASSLTGYNEQYF,TGTGCCAGCAGTTTAACAGGGTATAACGAGCAGTACTTC
few,TRBJ2-4,15,-,TRBV6-5,CASSSVRQAKNIQYF,TGTGCCAGCAGTAGCGTTCGGCAAGCCAAAAACATTCAGTACTTC
few,TRBJ2-7,15,TRBD2,TRBV5-5,CASSFSGGVSYEQYF,TGTGCCAGCAGTTTCAGCGGGGGGGTTTCCTACGAGCAGTACTTC
-,TRBJ2-7,12,TRBD2,TRBV9,CASSATSGEQYF,TGTGCCAGCAGCGCTACTAGCGGCGAGCAGTACTTC
-,TRBJ2-5,14,TRBD1,TRBV5-1,CASSSRQGEETQYF,TGCGCCAGCAGCTCCCGACAGGGGGAAGAGACCCAGTACTTC
once,TRBJ2-5,12,-,TRBV28,CASSLGRDTTYF,TGTGCCAGCAGTTTAGGCCGGGACACGACATACTTC
few,TRBJ2-2,14,-,TRBV5-1,CASSPGTNTGELFF,TGCGCCAGCAGCCCCGGGACAAACACCGGGGAGCTGTTTTTT
-,TRBJ1-2,12,-,TRBV4-3,CASSQGSGGYTF,TGCGCCAGCAGCCAAGGGTCGGGAGGCTACACCTTC